Listed here are 8 T cell receptor beta chains from one sample, sequenced in a study of identical twins. TCRdb recomputed calls from the 5' RACE reads with MiXCR, one row per CDR3 protein. The table records roughly 570,000 distinct CDR3 sequences, 9.5% to 10% of them present only once. Another study also made use of these data, one on yellow fever vaccine responses in identical twins.

Sequences were obtained from PBMCs. The receptors were sampled from a woman aged 18-29 years in good health.

This clonotype was seen a handful of times. The genes are TRBV20-1 and TRBJ1-5; D is unresolved. The CDR3 extends over 14 amino acids. Trimming took 6 bases from V and 5 from J, leaving 17 bases between them. Per germline, CDR1 DFQATT and CDR2 SNEGSKA (reference sequence). CDR3 sequence reads: CSARPGSIDQPQHF. The CDR3, as DNA: TGCAGTGCCAGACCTGGGTCTATCGATCAGCCCCAGCATTTT.

The chain uses TRBV7-9 and TRBJ2-2; D might be TRBD1 (6 bases). CDR1 and CDR2 (germline): SEHNR, FQNEAQ (reference sequence). This CDR3 has 15 amino acids. V was shortened by 5 bases and J by 0 bases, with 10 bases between the two germline ends. DNA for the CDR3: TGTGCCAGCAGCCGGACAGCCGCGAACACCGGGGAGCTGTTTTTT. It codes for CASSRTAANTGELFF. Full variable domain (rest looked up from reference TRBV7-9 and TRBJ2-2): DTGVSQNPRHKITKRGQNVTFRCDPISEHNRLYWYRQTLGQGPEFLTYFQNEAQLEKSRLLSDRFSAERPKGSFSTLEIQRTEQGDSAMYLCASSRTAANTGELFFGEGSRLTVL.

This clonotype was counted only a few times. The rearrangement uses TRBV6-1 and TRBJ1-5; 7 bases match TRBD1. This CDR3 is built from 16 residues. The germline CDR1 and CDR2 sequences are MNHNS and SASEGT. Trimming took 0 bases from V and 6 from J; bases not matched to a gene: 8. In DNA form, the CDR3 reads TGTGCCAGCAGTGAAGCTTCAGGGGGGCCCTTTCAGCCCCAGCATTTT. It codes for CASSEASGGPFQPQHF.

This rearrangement joins TRBV20-1 to TRBJ2-7; D is undetermined. The CDR3 has 14 residues. Germline V lookup: CDR1 DFQATT, CDR2 SNEGSKA (reference sequence). Trimming pared 6 bases from V and 2 bases from J, leaving 17 bases between. The CDR3: CSAKADASAYEQYF. The CDR3 nucleotides read TGCAGTGCCAAGGCAGATGCGTCGGCCTACGAGCAGTACTTC.

This clonotype was observed many times. The chain employs TRBV28 and TRBJ2-7; TRBD1 might be the D (5 bases). V dropped 1 base and J dropped 5 bases, with 9 bases sitting between them. Germline CDR1 is MDHEN and CDR2 is SYDVKM. The CDR3 length is 13 residues. Here the CDR3 DNA reads TGTGCCAGCAGTTTATTATCAGGGAACGAGCAGTACTTC. This encodes CASSLLSGNEQYF.

This clonotype appeared a few times. The chain combines TRBV6-1 with TRBJ1-1; 7 positions agree with TRBD1. This CDR3 has 14 amino acids. CDR1 is MNHNS and CDR2 is SASEGT in the germline V gene. Losses at the gene ends were 4 bases for V and 3 bases for J; bases not matched to a gene: 5. CDR3 amino acids: CASSGQGFDTEAFF. The CDR3 nucleotides read TGTGCCAGCAGTGGACAGGGTTTCGACACTGAAGCTTTCTTT.

This clonotype was seen at least ten times. The chain uses TRBV29-1 and TRBJ2-3; D is perhaps TRBD2 (5 bases). This CDR3 is built from 13 residues. Germline CDR1 reads SQVTM; CDR2 reads ANQGSEA. The V end lost 7 bases, the J end lost 2 bases, and 13 bases lay between the germline ends. CDR3 DNA sequence: TGCAGCGCCCGAGGGCACCTCACAGATACGCAGTATTTT. It specifies CSARGHLTDTQYF.

This clonotype has a handful of counts. The gene calls are TRBV6-1 and TRBJ1-4; 11 bases agree with TRBD1. J was trimmed by 5 bases and V by 8 bases; bases with no gene match: 1. Germline CDR1 is MNHNS and CDR2 is SASEGT. The CDR3 spans 13 residues. This CDR3 reads CASGQGANEKLFF. As DNA, the CDR3 is TGTGCCAGCGGACAGGGGGCGAATGAAAAACTGTTTTTT.